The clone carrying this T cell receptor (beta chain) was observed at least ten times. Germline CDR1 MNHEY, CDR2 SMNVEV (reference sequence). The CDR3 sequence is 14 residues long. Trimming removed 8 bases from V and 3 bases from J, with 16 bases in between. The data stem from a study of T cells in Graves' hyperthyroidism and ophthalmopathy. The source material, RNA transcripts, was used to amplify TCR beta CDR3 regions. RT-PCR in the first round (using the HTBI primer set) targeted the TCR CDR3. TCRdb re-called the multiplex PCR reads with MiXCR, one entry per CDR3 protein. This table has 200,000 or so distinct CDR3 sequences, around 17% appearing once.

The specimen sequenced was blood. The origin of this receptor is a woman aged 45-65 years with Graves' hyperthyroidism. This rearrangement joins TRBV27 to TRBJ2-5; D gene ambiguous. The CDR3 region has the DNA TGTGCCAGCGCCTCCCAGGAATCGGAAGAGACCCAGTACTTC. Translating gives CASASQESEETQYF.